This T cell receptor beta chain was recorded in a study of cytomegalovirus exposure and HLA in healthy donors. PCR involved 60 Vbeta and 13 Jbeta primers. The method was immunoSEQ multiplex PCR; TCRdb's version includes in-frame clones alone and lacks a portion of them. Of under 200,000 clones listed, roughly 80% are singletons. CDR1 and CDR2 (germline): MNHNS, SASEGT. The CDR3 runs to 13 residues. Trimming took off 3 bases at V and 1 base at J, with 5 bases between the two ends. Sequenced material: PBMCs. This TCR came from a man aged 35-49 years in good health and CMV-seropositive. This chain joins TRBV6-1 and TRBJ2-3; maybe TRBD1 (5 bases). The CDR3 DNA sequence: TGTGCCAGCAGTGACAGGGGCACAGATACGCAGTATTTT. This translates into CASSDRGTDTQYF.